This T cell receptor beta chain stems from a study of blood T cell repertoires in COVID-19. Study-level background: Researchers got acute and convalescent COVID-19 samples from the United States, Italy and Spain. PBMCs, B-cell-depleted T cells, or T cells were the source of the cDNA or gDNA that made up the material.

All enrollees were roughly 18 to 89 years old and from about two dozen US areas. Among Cohort 3 donors, those recovered had two negative PCRs, clearance, or symptom resolution. TCRdb's copy holds only in-frame clones and misses some; the assay was immunoSEQ multiplex PCR. The sample shows some 250,000 clones, approximately 85% of them seen only once. The origin of this receptor is a woman between 50 and 59 years old who had recovered from COVID-19. The sequencing sample was made of PBMCs or T cells enriched from blood (not recorded which).

The CDR3 reads CASSPTGGATYEQYF. Written as DNA, the CDR3 is TGTGCCAGCAGCCCAACAGGGGGCGCAACCTACGAGCAGTACTTC. The chain is built from TRBV28 and TRBJ2-5, with 9 bases lining up with TRBD1. The assigned J gene may be wrong: the sequence end matches TRBJ2-7 better. This CDR3 spans 15 amino acids. Germline CDR1 is MDHEN and CDR2 is SYDVKM.